This TCR beta chain stems from a study of glioma-infiltrating T cells after dendritic cell vaccination. Findings and caveats of the study: Complete blood and tumor specimen sets were limited to few patients.

The PCR used 60 V beta and 13 J beta primers. The repertoire was sequenced with immunoSEQ multiplex PCR; TCRdb's copy has only in-frame clones and lacks some. The sample holds tens of thousands of clones; around 80% are singletons and the top ten take approximately 2.1%. To note about this clone: Its specificity is unknown.

The CDR3 runs 18 residues. The V and J ends lost 1 base and 0 bases, in that order; junction bases with no gene match: 3. The germline V gene encodes CDR1 MNHEY and CDR2 SMNVEV (reference sequence). Sequencing used blood, obtained before dendritic cell vaccination. This receptor was obtained from a human donor with glioblastoma. The V and J genes are TRBV27 and TRBJ2-2; 12 bases match TRBD2. CDR3 protein: CASSLFLAGGTNTGELFF. The DNA of the CDR3 is TGTGCCAGCAGTTTATTTCTAGCGGGAGGGACGAACACCGGGGAGCTGTTTTTT.